These 26 T cell receptor beta chains were all obtained from the same sample, sequenced in a study of blood T cell repertoires in COVID-19. TCRdb's copy holds only in-frame clones and misses some; the assay was immunoSEQ multiplex PCR. The sample yields about 86,000 clones, approximately 80% seen once. The specimen was peripheral blood. These receptors were obtained from a man between 65 and 85 years old with acute or convalescent COVID-19.

This chain connects TRBV6-5 to TRBJ1-5; no clear D gene. The germline gives CDR1 MNHEY, CDR2 SVGAGI. There are 12 residues in the CDR3. Deletions cut 11 bases from V and 2 bases from J, with 10 bases between. The CDR3 is CAAPGGNQPQHF. The CDR3 nucleotides read TGTGCCGCTCCCGGGGGCAATCAGCCCCAGCATTTT.

Details on this clone: Its ends do not fully match the called genes, so a read error is possible. This rearrangement joins TRBV29-1 to TRBJ2-6, with 10 bases matching TRBD1. The germline CDR1 and CDR2 sequences are SQVTM and ANQGSEA. The CDR3 consists of 13 residues. The chain's CDR3 is CSAWTGGVNVLTF. The CDR3 region has the DNA TGCAGCGCTTGGACAGGGGGGGTCAACGTCCTGACTTTC.

To note about this clone: Other DNA variants within this sample encode the same CDR3. This chain joins TRBV6-2 or TRBV6-3 and TRBJ1-1; maybe TRBD1 (6 bases). The CDR3 runs 13 residues. Germline CDR1 MNHEY, CDR2 SVGEGT. Trimming took off 3 bases at V and 8 bases at J, with 13 bases between the two ends. This chain's CDR3 is CASSYPGAREAFF. The CDR3 DNA sequence: TGTGCCAGCAGTTATCCAGGGGCCAGGGAAGCTTTCTTT.

This chain uses TRBV5-6 with TRBJ1-3; D perhaps matches TRBD1 (5 bases). The germline gives CDR1 SGHDT, CDR2 YYEEEE. V was shortened by 7 bases and J by 4 bases, with 15 bases between the two germline ends. The CDR3 loop spans 14 amino acids. CDR3 protein: CASYLRGGGNTIYF. CDR3 bases: TGTGCCAGCTACCTTCGGGGGGGAGGAAACACCATATATTTT. Complete variable domain (other parts from reference TRBV5-6 and TRBJ1-3): DAGVTQSPTHLIKTRGQQVTLRCSPKSGHDTVSWYQQALGQGPQFIFQYYEEEERQRGNFPDRFSGHQFPNYSSELNVNALLLGDSALYLCASYLRGGGNTIYFGEGSWLTVV.

The gene calls are TRBV19 and TRBJ2-2; 9 nucleotides agree with TRBD1. After removal of 7 bases from V and 1 base from J, the junction contained 4 bases not matched to a gene. The CDR3 loop spans 15 amino acids. Germline V lookup: CDR1 LNHDA, CDR2 SQIVND (reference sequence). This CDR3 is CASTAGQGNTGELFF. CDR3 DNA: TGTGCCAGTACCGCGGGACAGGGGAACACCGGGGAGCTGTTTTTT.

The chain recombines TRBV4-1 with TRBJ1-2; possible D gene TRBD1, 6 bases. The V end lost 0 bases, the J end lost 5 bases, and 10 bases lay between the germline ends. The germline V gene has CDR1 MGHRA and CDR2 YSYEKL. This CDR3 spans 14 amino acids. CDR3 coding DNA: TGCGCCAGCAGCCAAGAGACAGGCTCTTATGGCTACACCTTC. Amino acids: CASSQETGSYGYTF.

This sequence joins TRBV5-1 and TRBJ2-5; 8 bases line up with TRBD2. The CDR3 runs to 13 residues. The germline V gene encodes CDR1 SGHRS and CDR2 YFSETQ. Unmatched junction bases numbered 2, after V lost 4 bases and J lost 3 bases. CDR3 in DNA: TGCGCCAGCAGCGGAGCGGGGGAAGAGACCCAGTACTTC. It yields the protein CASSGAGEETQYF.

This clone occurred once. The chain employs TRBV2 and TRBJ2-3, with D perhaps TRBD2 (6 bases). In germline, CDR1 is SNHLY, CDR2 FYNNEI. Trimming stripped 0 bases from V and 2 bases from J, with 9 bases between. CDR3 length: 15 amino acids. The CDR3 reads CASSEAGTATDTQYF. In DNA, the CDR3 is TGTGCCAGCAGTGAAGCGGGGACTGCCACAGATACGCAGTATTTT.

This clone was detected only once. The chain recombines TRBV19 with TRBJ1-6, with D perhaps matching TRBD1 (5 bases). The V end was cut by 3 bases, the J end by 7 bases, with 10 bases between. This CDR3 comprises 14 residues. Germline loops: CDR1 LNHDA, CDR2 SQIVND (reference sequence). CDR3 sequence: CASSIRGGNSPLHF. CDR3 coding DNA: TGTGCCAGTAGTATTCGGGGGGGGAATTCACCCCTCCACTTT.

CDR3: CASSSQGANNSPLHF. CDR3 nucleotides: TGTGCCAGCAGTTCCCAGGGGGCAAATAATTCACCCCTCCACTTT. J is TRBJ1-6 and V is TRBV28; 8 bases agree with TRBD1. CDR1 is MDHEN and CDR2 is SYDVKM in the germline V gene. This CDR3 region has 15 residues. V lost 4 bases and J lost 5; bases outside the gene matches: 4.

This clone was observed a single time. V is TRBV5-8 and J is TRBJ1-4; D is perhaps TRBD1 (5 bases). The germline CDR1 and CDR2 sequences are SGHTS and YDEGEE. CDR3 length: 16 amino acids. Trimming removed 3 bases at V and 2 bases at J, with 14 bases between. For the CDR3, the DNA is TGTGCCAGCAGCTCCTTTTTCAGGGCGACTAATGAAAAACTGTTTTTT. Protein: CASSSFFRATNEKLFF. Full variable domain (missing parts from reference TRBV5-8 and TRBJ1-4): EAGVTQSPTHLIKTRGQQATLRCSPISGHTSVYWYQQALGLGLQFLLWYDEGEERNRGNFPPRFSGRQFPNYSSELNVNALELEDSALYLCASSSFFRATNEKLFFGSGTQLSVL.

The rearrangement uses TRBV4-1 and TRBJ1-2, with 7 bases lining up with TRBD1. The CDR3 length is 14 residues. With 1 base clipped from V and 8 bases from J, the junction kept 7 bases outside the gene matches. Germline V gene data show CDR1 as MGHRA and CDR2 as YSYEKL. CDR3 in amino acids: CASSQGRQGEGYTF. In DNA, the CDR3 is TGCGCCAGCAGCCAAGGGCGACAGGGCGAAGGCTACACCTTC.

A single count supports this clone. The chain is built from TRBV7-6 and TRBJ2-1; a possible D gene is TRBD1 (6 bases). The CDR3 loop spans 12 amino acids. The V gene lost 1 base and the J gene lost 8 bases, with 6 bases spanning the gap. The V gene's germline CDR1 is SGHVS and CDR2 FNYEAQ. The CDR3 region is CASSLGTDEQFF. DNA for the CDR3: TGTGCCAGCAGCTTAGGGACAGATGAGCAGTTCTTC.

This clone came up a few times. The V and J genes are TRBV10-3 and TRBJ2-7; tentatively, D is TRBD1 (5 bases). CDR3 size: 12 residues. Trimming removed 2 bases at V and 3 bases at J, with 5 bases between. Germline loops: CDR1 ENHRY, CDR2 SYGVKD. CDR3 loop: CAISEDSYEQYF. CDR3 bases: TGTGCCATCAGTGAGGACAGCTACGAGCAGTACTTC.

The chain couples TRBV29-1 to TRBJ1-1; D gene uncertain. The germline V gene encodes CDR1 SQVTM and CDR2 ANQGSEA. The CDR3 consists of 12 residues. The CDR3 sequence: CSAYPVNTEAFF. The CDR3 region has the DNA TGCTCTGCGTATCCGGTGAACACTGAAGCTTTCTTT.

This clone was seen a single time. The chain is built from TRBV19 and TRBJ2-1; 9 nucleotides match TRBD2. Germline assignment: CDR1 LNHDA and CDR2 SQIVND (reference sequence). CDR3 length equals 15 residues. The V and J ends lost 4 bases and 5 bases, in that order; junction bases with no gene match: 6. The CDR3 DNA follows: TGTGCCAGTAGTACGAGCTTAGCGGGGGACAATGAGCAGTTCTTC. Translation: CASSTSLAGDNEQFF.

V is TRBV2 and J is TRBJ1-2; 8 bases agree with TRBD1. CDR1 is SNHLY, CDR2 FYNNEI, per germline. Trimming removed 3 bases from V and 7 bases from J; junction bases left unmatched: 7. The CDR3 spans 14 residues. CDR3 nucleotides: TGTGCCAGCAGTGAGACAGGGGCGCAGGGTGGCTACACCTTC. This gives the protein CASSETGAQGGYTF.

This clone was seen a few times. The J gene is TRBJ2-5, the V gene TRBV5-5; weak D call: TRBD1 (6 bases). Trimming left V 3 bases short and J 4 bases short, with 16 bases between. The CDR3 length is 15 residues. The germline V gene has CDR1 SGHKS and CDR2 YYEKEE (reference sequence). The chain's CDR3 is CASSSQGTSRETQYF. CDR3 in DNA: TGTGCCAGCAGCTCCCAGGGGACCTCTCGAGAGACCCAGTACTTC.

This sequence joins TRBV6-5 and TRBJ2-7; no definite D call. The germline V gene has CDR1 MNHEY and CDR2 SVGAGI. The CDR3 length is 13 residues. The germline V and J ends were trimmed by 6 bases and 0 bases, with 9 bases remaining between them. CDR3 sequence reads: CASSPRSSYEQYF. The CDR3, as DNA: TGTGCCAGCAGCCCCCGCAGCTCCTACGAGCAGTACTTC.

This clone was found once. This sequence joins TRBV7-9 and TRBJ1-2, with D possibly TRBD1 on 5 matching bases. The CDR3 runs to 15 residues. Between the trimmed V and J ends, which lost 0 bases and 6 bases, there was a span of 14 bases. Per the germline V gene, CDR1 is SEHNR and CDR2 is FQNEAQ (reference sequence). This CDR3 is CASSLAAGLVHGYTF. CDR3 bases: TGTGCCAGCAGCTTAGCGGCAGGGTTGGTTCATGGCTACACCTTC.

The chain employs TRBV5-1 and TRBJ1-1; the D gene is possibly TRBD1 (6 bases). CDR3 size: 13 residues. Per germline, CDR1 SGHRS and CDR2 YFSETQ. V lost 3 bases and J 4 bases, leaving 10 bases between the germline ends. In DNA, the CDR3 is TGCGCCAGCAGCTGGAAACAGGGCACTGAAGCTTTCTTT. Residues: CASSWKQGTEAFF.

This chain connects TRBV2 to TRBJ1-5, with 7 bases lining up with TRBD1. Germline lookup yields CDR1 SNHLY and CDR2 FYNNEI. The CDR3 is made up of 15 amino acids. Losses at the gene ends were 5 bases for V and 6 bases for J; bases not matched to a gene: 10. CDR3 sequence (DNA): TGTGCCAGCAGTCCCAGACAGGGTTTTCTTCAGCCCCAGCATTTT. Amino acids: CASSPRQGFLQPQHF.

The rearrangement uses TRBV24-1 and TRBJ2-5, with 9 bases fitting TRBD1. The germline V gene encodes CDR1 KGHDR and CDR2 SFDVKD. Germline trimming cut 5 bases from V and 4 bases from J; bases unmatched to any gene: 10. This CDR3 contains 16 residues. The CDR3 is CATSGDRGAPPETQYF. The CDR3 bases are TGTGCCACCAGTGGTGACAGGGGGGCACCCCCAGAGACCCAGTACTTC.

V gene TRBV6-2 or TRBV6-3 combines with J gene TRBJ1-6; D is uncertain. Germline assignment: CDR1 MNHEY and CDR2 SVGEGT. V lost 6 bases and J 9 bases, leaving 18 bases between the germline ends. CDR3 size: 15 residues. CDR3 region: CASSRRGQAVSPLHF. DNA of the CDR3: TGTGCCAGCAGCCGTCGCGGGCAGGCTGTTTCACCCCTCCACTTT.

V gene TRBV18 combines with J gene TRBJ1-6, with a possible D match to TRBD1 (6 bases). CDR1 and CDR2 (germline): KGHSH, LQKENI. Deletions cut 1 base from V and 4 bases from J, with 14 bases between. The CDR3 sequence is 17 residues long. CDR3 nucleotides: TGTGCCAGCTCACCACTCCCTCGGACAGAGTATAATTCACCCCTCCACTTT. Amino acid sequence: CASSPLPRTEYNSPLHF.

The chain employs TRBV28 and TRBJ1-2; 9 positions match TRBD1. CDR3 length: 15 residues. Per the germline V gene, CDR1 is MDHEN and CDR2 is SYDVKM. V trimming: 5 bases; J trimming: 3 bases; junction bases outside the gene matches: 7. CDR3 coding DNA: TGTGCCAGCAGTAGTCGAGGACAGGGGTACTATGGCTACACCTTC. Its protein is CASSSRGQGYYGYTF.